This T cell receptor (beta chain) came from a study of early stage breast cancer tumors. Study-level findings and limits: Compared with adjacent normal breast tissue, tumors showed roughly 2.5-fold greater T cell density and higher clonality.

Germline CDR1 SGHTA, CDR2 FQGNSA. The ends were cut back, 7 bases at V and 10 bases at J, with 20 bases in the middle. The length of the CDR3 is 14 residues. The sample holds one count of this clone. Its matching antigen is unknown. TCRdb's copy holds only in-frame clones and misses some; the assay was immunoSEQ multiplex PCR. The table lists fewer than 25,000 clones, about 70% of them singletons. Sequences were obtained from breast tumor tissue. The rearrangement links TRBV7-2 to TRBJ2-1; D may be TRBD1 (5 bases). This clonotype was sampled from a person between 55 and 70 years old with breast cancer. CDR3 sequence: CASKTQGGSREQFF. The CDR3 bases are TGTGCCAGCAAGACCCAGGGCGGATCTCGGGAGCAGTTCTTC.